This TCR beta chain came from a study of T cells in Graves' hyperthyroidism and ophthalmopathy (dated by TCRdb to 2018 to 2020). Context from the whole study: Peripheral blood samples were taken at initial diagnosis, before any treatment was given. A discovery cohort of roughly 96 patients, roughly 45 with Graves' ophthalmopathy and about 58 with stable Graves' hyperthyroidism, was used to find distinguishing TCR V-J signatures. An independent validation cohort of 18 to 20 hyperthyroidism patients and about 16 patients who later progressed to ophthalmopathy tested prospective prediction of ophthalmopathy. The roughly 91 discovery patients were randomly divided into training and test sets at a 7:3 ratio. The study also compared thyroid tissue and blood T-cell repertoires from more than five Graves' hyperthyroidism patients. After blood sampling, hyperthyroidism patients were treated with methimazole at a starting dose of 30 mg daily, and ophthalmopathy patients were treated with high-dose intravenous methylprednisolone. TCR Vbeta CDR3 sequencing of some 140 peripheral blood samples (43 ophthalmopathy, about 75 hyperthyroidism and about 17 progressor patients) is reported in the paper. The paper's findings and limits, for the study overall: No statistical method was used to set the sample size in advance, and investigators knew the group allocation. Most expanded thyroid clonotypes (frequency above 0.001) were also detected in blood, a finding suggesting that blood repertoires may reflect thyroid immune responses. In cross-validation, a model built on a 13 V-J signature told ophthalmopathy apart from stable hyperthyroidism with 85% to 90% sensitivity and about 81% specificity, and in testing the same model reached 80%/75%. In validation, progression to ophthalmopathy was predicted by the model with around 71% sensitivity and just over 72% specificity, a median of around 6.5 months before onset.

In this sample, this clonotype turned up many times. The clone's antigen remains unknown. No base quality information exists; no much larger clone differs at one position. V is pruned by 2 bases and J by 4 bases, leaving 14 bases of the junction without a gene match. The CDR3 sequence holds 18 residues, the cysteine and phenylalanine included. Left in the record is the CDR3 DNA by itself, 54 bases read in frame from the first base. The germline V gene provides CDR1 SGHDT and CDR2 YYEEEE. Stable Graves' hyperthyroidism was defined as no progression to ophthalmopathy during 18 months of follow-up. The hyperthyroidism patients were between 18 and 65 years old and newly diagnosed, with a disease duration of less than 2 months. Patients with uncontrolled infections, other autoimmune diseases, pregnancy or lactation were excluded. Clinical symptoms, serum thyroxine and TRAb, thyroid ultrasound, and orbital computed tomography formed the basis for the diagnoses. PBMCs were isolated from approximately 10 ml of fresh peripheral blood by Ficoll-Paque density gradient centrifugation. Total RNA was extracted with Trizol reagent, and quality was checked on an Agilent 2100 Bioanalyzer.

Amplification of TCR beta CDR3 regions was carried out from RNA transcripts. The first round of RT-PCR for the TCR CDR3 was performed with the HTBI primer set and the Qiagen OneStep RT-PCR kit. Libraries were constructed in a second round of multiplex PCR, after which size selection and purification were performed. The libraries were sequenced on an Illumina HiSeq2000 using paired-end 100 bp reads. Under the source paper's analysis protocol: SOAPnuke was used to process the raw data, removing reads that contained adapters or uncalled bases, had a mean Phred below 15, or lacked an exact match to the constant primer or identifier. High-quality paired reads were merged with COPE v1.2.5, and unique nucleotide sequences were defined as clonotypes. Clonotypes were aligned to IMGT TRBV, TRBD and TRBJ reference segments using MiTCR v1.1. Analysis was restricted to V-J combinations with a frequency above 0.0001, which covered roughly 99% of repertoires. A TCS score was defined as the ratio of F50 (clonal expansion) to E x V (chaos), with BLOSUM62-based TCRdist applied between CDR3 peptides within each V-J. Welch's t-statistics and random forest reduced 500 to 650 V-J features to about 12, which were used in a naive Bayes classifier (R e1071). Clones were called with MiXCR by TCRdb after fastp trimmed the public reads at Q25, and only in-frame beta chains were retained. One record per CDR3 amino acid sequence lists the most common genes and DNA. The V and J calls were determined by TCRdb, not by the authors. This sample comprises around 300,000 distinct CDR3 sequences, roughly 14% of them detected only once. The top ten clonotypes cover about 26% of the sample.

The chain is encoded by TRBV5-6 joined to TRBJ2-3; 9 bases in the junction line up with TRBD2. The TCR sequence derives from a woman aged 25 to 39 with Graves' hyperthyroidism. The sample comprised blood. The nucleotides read TGTGCCAGCAGCTTCGAGGGACTAGCACTACCCGCCGCAGATACGCAGTATTTT. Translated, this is CASSFEGLALPAADTQYF.